A selection of T cell receptor beta chains follows, all from one sample in a study of T cell changes during pregnancy in multiple sclerosis. TCRdb's copy holds only in-frame clones and misses some; the assay was immunoSEQ multiplex PCR. The data hold about 60,000 clones, with about 91% observed a single time. This material consisted of CD4+ T cells from peripheral blood mononuclear cells, taken in the first trimester of pregnancy. Every receptor here comes from a female donor with multiple sclerosis, enrolled in a pregnancy study. CDR3s include the opening cysteine and the closing phenylalanine or tryptophan. The order of the fields is V gene, clone size, CDR3 protein. Clone size appears in some rows only: once, few, many, or a class for an expanded clone.

TRBV6-6 | - | CASSYGAVGSYNEQFF
TRBV11-2 | - | CASSRQGAREKLFF
TRBV4-3 | - | CASSQVGQGAEAFF
TRBV19 | - | CASTLLPGTGEQYF
TRBV7-2 | few | CASTRDRVGLGYTF
TRBV15 | few | CATSRALGLGTGELFF
TRBV7-2 | - | CASSLDRGGQPQHF
TRBV5-1 | - | CASRLRGGSGNTEAFF
TRBV5-6 | - | CASSLRVVTQETQYF
TRBV5-1 | - | CASWGLSYTEAFF
TRBV6-1 | - | CASSEGRGYRAFF
TRBV5-4 | - | CASSWDRGAEAFF
TRBV7-3 | - | CASSLGRVNTGELFF
TRBV7-8 | once | CASSTTETQYF
TRBV4-3 | - | CASSQIGQGVHNEQFF
TRBV30 | once | CAWSVPSQGASITGELFF
TRBV21-1 | - | CASSKSSGSYEQYF
TRBV7-2 | - | CASSPRPGSNQPQHF
TRBV7-9 | - | CASSLSAVTDTQYF
TRBV9 | - | CASSVAGGSYNEQFF
TRBV10-3 | - | CAISDPGLGPGELFF
TRBV5-4 | - | CASSYDRGGETQYF
TRBV5-5 | once | CASSTGVYNSPLHF
TRBV7-9 | - | CASSLGQGRKLFF
TRBV11-3 | - | CASSSLPGQGYEQYF
TRBV28 | - | CASNLQGPRGELFF
TRBV2 | - | CASTEGANEQFF
TRBV19 | - | CASRRGPTGAINQPQHF
TRBV5-6 | once | CASSSLRGPDTQYF
TRBV6-6 | - | CASSSTGTSGGYTF
TRBV4-3 | - | CASSQVRGGVGTEAFF
TRBV10-3 | once | CATRTVTYEQYF
TRBV4-1 | - | CASSQDERGGKTQYF
TRBV5-6 | - | CASSRRGFNEKLFF
TRBV7-9 | - | CASSLERGQNGYTF
TRBV9 | - | CASSVGGRKETQYF
TRBV11-2 | - | CASSQGTSGYNEQFF
TRBV23-1 | - | CASNSNQPQHF
TRBV7-2 | - | CASSPVGGGAYNEQFF
TRBV28 | - | CASSSIGTRPPGYEQYF
TRBV10-3 | - | CAISGQGNSPLHF
TRBV19 | - | CASSRGTTYEQYF
TRBV5-1 | - | CASSLEIGATDTQYF
TRBV5-4 | - | CASSLDPGLLQNTEAFF
TRBV15 | - | CATSRVGGDTIYF
TRBV27 | - | CASRSYLRTTTSTEAFF